This T cell receptor beta chain was recovered during a study of breast tumors, draining lymph nodes, adjacent tissues. Study results and caveats: Tumor repertoires ranked between lymph nodes and nontumor tissue in diversity, with V and J gene preferences.

Ten or more counts support this clonotype. Its antigen is not known. In TCRdb, the multiplex PCR reads were re-called with MiXCR into one record per CDR3 protein. The sample shows about 200,000 distinct CDR3 sequences, roughly 31% of them seen only once. Axillary draining lymph nodes of breast cancer patients supplied the node samples. With V trimmed by 1 base and J by 1 base, 10 bases remained unmatched. CDR3 size: 19 residues. J is TRBJ2-2 and V is TRBV12-3 or TRBV12-4; 9 positions match TRBD1. This sequence was found in a female donor with breast cancer. Some clones in this sample may be carry-over from other donors' samples. The sample comprised axillary lymph node tissue. The CDR3 region is CASSLVSTGGSGNTGELFF. The CDR3 bases are TGTGCCAGCAGTTTAGTTTCTACAGGGGGCTCTGGGAACACCGGGGAGCTGTTTTTT.